This entry lists 2 T cell receptor beta chains sequenced from one sample in a study of OX40 agonist ivuxolimab in advanced cancers. Profiled with immunoSEQ multiplex PCR; TCRdb holds only in-frame clones, not every one. The table records about 64,000 clones, roughly 89% of them present only once. The input for sequencing was CD4+ or CD8+ T cells sorted from blood, taken in a trial of the OX40 agonist ivuxolimab. Receptors were obtained from an adult with an advanced solid tumor such as melanoma, head and neck, liver or kidney cancer.

The chain combines TRBV5-1 with TRBJ1-3; 9 bases fit TRBD1. The V gene's germline CDR1 is SGHRS and CDR2 YFSETQ. This CDR3 contains 17 residues. With V trimmed by 2 bases and J by 0 bases, 6 bases remained unmatched. The CDR3 sequence is CASSLFRQGGSGNTIYF. CDR3 DNA: TGCGCCAGCAGCTTATTCAGACAGGGGGGCTCTGGAAACACCATATATTTT.

This clone occurred once. This chain joins TRBV11-3 and TRBJ2-3, with unresolved D. The CDR3 has 11 residues. Trimming removed 4 bases from V and 2 bases from J, with 1 base in between. The germline V gene encodes CDR1 SGHNT and CDR2 YENEEA. CDR3 in DNA: TGTGCCAGCAGCTCCACAGATACGCAGTATTTT. Its translation: CASSSTDTQYF.